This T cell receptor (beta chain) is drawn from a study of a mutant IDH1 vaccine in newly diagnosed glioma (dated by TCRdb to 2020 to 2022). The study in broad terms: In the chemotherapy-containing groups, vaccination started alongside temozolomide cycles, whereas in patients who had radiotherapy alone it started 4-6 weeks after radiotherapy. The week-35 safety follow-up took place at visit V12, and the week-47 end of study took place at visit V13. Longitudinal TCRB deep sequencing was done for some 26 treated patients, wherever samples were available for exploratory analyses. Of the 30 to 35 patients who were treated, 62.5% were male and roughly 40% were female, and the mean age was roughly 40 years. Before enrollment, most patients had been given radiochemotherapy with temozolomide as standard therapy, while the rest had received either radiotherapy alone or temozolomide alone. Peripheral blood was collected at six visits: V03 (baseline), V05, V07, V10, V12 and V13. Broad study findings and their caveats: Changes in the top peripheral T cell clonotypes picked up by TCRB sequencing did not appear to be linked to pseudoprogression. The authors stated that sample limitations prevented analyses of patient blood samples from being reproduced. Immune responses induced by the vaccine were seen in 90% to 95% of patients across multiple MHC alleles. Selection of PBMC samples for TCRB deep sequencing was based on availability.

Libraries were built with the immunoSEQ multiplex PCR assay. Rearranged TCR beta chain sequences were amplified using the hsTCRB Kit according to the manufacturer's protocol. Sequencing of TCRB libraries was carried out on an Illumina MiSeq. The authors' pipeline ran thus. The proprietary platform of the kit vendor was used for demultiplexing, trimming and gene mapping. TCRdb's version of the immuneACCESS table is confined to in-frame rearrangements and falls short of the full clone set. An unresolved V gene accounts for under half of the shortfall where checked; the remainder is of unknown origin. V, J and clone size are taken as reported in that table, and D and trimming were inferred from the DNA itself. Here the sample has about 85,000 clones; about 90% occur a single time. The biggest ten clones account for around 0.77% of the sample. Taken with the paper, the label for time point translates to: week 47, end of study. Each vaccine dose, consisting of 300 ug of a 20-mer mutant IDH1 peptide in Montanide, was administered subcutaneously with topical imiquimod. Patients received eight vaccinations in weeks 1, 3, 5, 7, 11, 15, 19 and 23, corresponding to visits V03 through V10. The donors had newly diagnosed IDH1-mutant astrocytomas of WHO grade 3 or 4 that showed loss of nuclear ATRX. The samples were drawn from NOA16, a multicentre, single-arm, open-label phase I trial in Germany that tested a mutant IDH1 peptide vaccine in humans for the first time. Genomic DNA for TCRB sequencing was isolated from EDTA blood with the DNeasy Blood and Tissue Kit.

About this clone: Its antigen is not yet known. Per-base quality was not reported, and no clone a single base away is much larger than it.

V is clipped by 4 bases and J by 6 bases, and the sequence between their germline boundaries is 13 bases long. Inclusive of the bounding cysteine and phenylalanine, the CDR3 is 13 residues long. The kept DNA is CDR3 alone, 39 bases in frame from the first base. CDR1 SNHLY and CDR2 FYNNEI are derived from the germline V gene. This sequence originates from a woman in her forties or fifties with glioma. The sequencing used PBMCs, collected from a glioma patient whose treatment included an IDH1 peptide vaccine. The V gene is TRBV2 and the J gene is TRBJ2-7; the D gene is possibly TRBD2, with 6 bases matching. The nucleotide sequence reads TGTGCCAGCAGTGGATATACTAGCTCCGAGCAGTACTTC. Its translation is CASSGYTSSEQYF.